This T cell receptor beta chain stems from a study of shared clonotypes between healthy human individuals. Genomic DNA (from each subset) was split evenly across several immunoSEQ plates. Some clones are missing from TCRdb's copy, which holds only in-frame ones; the method was immunoSEQ multiplex PCR. The data contain nearly 1,000,000 clones, 70% to 85% of them singletons. Points on this clone: Its target is not known.

Nashville, Tennessee was home to all donors, who were Caucasian adults. General observations from the study: Generation probability values for non-shared clonotypes were lower than those for clonotypes shared by all four donors. Generally, naive subsets came out with larger estimated richness than memory subsets.

Germline V gene lookup returns CDR1 SGHRS and CDR2 YFSETQ. This CDR3 comprises 14 residues. V gave up 1 base and J gave up 4 bases, with 11 bases separating them. The specimen sequenced was memory CD4+ T cells sorted from blood. Subset described: CD45RA-negative fraction. The rearrangement links TRBV5-1 to TRBJ1-1; a weak D match, TRBD1 (5 bases). This receptor was identified in a man between 18 and 29 years old in good health. The CDR3 coding sequence is TGCGCCAGCAGCTTGCAGGGCGGCTCCACTGAAGCTTTCTTT. It codes for CASSLQGGSTEAFF.